This TCR beta chain was captured in a study of T cell responses to AZD1222 COVID-19 vaccine. CDR1 and CDR2 (germline): SGHRS, YFSETQ. Deletions cut 4 bases from V and 5 bases from J, with 9 bases between. The CDR3 has 12 amino acids. General study findings and limits: Spike-specific TCR breadth and depth rose after two AZD1222 doses.

Notes on this clone: Its antigen is unknown.

Method: immunoSEQ multiplex PCR; TCRdb's copy keeps in-frame clones and lacks some. The sample yields around 150,000 clones, under 95% seen once. The V gene is TRBV5-1, the J gene TRBJ1-2; D might be TRBD1 (5 bases). This sample comprised peripheral blood, obtained on day 0 of AZD1222 vaccination. The TCR was taken from an adult in good health. DNA of the CDR3: TGCGCCAGCAGCCCCGGGGGATATGGCTACACCTTC. Translated, it gives CASSPGGYGYTF. The whole variable domain, filled in from reference TRBV5-1 and TRBJ1-2, reads KAGVTQTPRYLIKTRGQQVTLSCSPISGHRSVSWYQQTPGQGLQFLFEYFSETQRNKGNFPGRFSGRQFSNSRSEMNVSTLELGDSALYLCASSPGGYGYTFGSGTRLTVV.